This section outlines one T cell receptor (beta chain) sequence together with its context. Its antigen is undetermined. CDR3 length: 17 amino acids. The V end lost 1 base, the J end lost 2 bases, and 15 bases lay between the germline ends. Germline V gene data show CDR1 as SGHVS and CDR2 as FQNEAQ. Each of the donors was a healthy adult who was HIV-negative and had not had a recent acute infection or vaccination. The CD4+ fraction was divided into a CD45RA+ naive subset and a CD45RA-negative memory subset. Assay: immunoSEQ multiplex PCR; the TCRdb copy retains only in-frame clones and omits some. Of about 1.5 million clones in the sample, 98% were seen once. The data are from a study of shared clonotypes between healthy human individuals. Study observations and caveats: The study found about 5% of naive CD4 clonotypes shared across several donors. Rarefaction gave evidence that sorted-subset sequencing remained incomplete despite large depth.

The rearrangement uses TRBV7-8 and TRBJ1-3; no clear D. The TCR was taken from a man aged 25 to 40 in good health. Material: naive CD4+ T cells sorted from blood. The subset: CD45RA+ positively selected. In DNA, the CDR3 is TGTGCCAGCAGCTTAGTGGGCGGATCCGAGACTGGAAACACCATATATTTT. Translation: CASSLVGGSETGNTIYF.